This T cell receptor beta chain was sequenced for a study of cytomegalovirus exposure and HLA in healthy donors. V was shortened by 0 bases and J by 3 bases, with 14 bases between the two germline ends. The germline V gene has CDR1 LGHNA and CDR2 YSLEER. This CDR3 region has 16 residues. A multiplex PCR was run with 60 Vbeta primers and 13 Jbeta primers. Produced via immunoSEQ multiplex PCR; TCRdb's table is partial and in-frame only. Counted here are about 100,000 clones, 75% to 85% occurring once; the ten biggest clones make up about 3.8%. The sequenced sample was PBMCs. V gene TRBV4-3 combines with J gene TRBJ1-1; D is unclear. This receptor was taken from a middle-aged woman in good health and CMV-seronegative. The CDR3 spells CASSQEVGRWDTEAFF. CDR3 nucleotides: TGCGCCAGCAGCCAAGAGGTTGGGCGCTGGGACACTGAAGCTTTCTTT.